The 21 T cell receptor beta chains reported below all come from one sample, sequenced in a study of T cells after yellow fever vaccination. MiXCR, applied by TCRdb to the 5' RACE reads, yields one record per CDR3 protein. Among more than 95,000 distinct CDR3 sequences listed, around 15% were seen once. This specimen consisted of CD8+ T cells sorted from PBMCs, obtained 5 days after the yellow fever booster vaccination. The receptors originated from a man between 18 and 29 years old who received the YFV17D yellow fever vaccine.

The V and J genes are TRBV7-6 and TRBJ2-1; 10 nucleotides match TRBD2. Trimming cost V 5 bases and J 7 bases; bases outside gene matches: 8. Germline loops: CDR1 SGHVS, CDR2 FNYEAQ. The CDR3 sequence is 15 residues long. The CDR3 DNA reads TGTGCCAGCAGCAACGGACTAGCGGTGTGGAATGAGCAGTTCTTC. The encoded protein is CASSNGLAVWNEQFF.

This clonotype appeared a few times. CDR3 residues: CASSQRDVSNQPQHF. The CDR3, as DNA: TGCGCCAGCAGCCAACGGGACGTTAGCAATCAGCCCCAGCATTTT. The chain is built from TRBV4-1 and TRBJ1-5; D might be TRBD1 (5 bases). The CDR3 runs 15 residues. Trimming removed 2 bases at V and 0 bases at J, with 8 bases between. Germline V gene sequence: CDR1 MGHRA, CDR2 YSYEKL.

This clonotype turned up a few times. V and J are TRBV5-5 and TRBJ2-1, with D tentatively TRBD1 or TRBD2 (5 bases each). CDR1 SGHKS and CDR2 YYEKEE come from the germline V gene (reference sequence). The CDR3 has 19 amino acids. Trimming pared 4 bases from V and 2 bases from J, leaving 25 bases between. In nucleotides, the CDR3 is TGTGCCAGCAGCCCCTGGGGTTGGCGGACTGAGGGGACCTACAATGAGCAGTTCTTC. It translates to CASSPWGWRTEGTYNEQFF.

This clonotype has just a few counts. The V gene is TRBV5-6, the J gene TRBJ2-1; 11 bases are shared with TRBD2. V was clipped by 0 bases and J by 9 bases; unmatched bases: 5. Germline-derived CDR1 and CDR2 are SGHDT and YYEEEE. The CDR3 loop spans 15 amino acids. CDR3: CASSLGLAGGGEQFF. DNA for the CDR3: TGTGCCAGCAGCTTGGGGCTAGCGGGGGGAGGTGAGCAGTTCTTC.

V is TRBV4-3 and J is TRBJ2-3, with D maybe TRBD2 (6 bases). The germline V and J ends were trimmed by 0 bases and 0 bases, with 7 bases remaining between them. This CDR3 has 15 residues. Germline lookup yields CDR1 LGHNA and CDR2 YSLEER. The CDR3 sequence: CASSQDGGSTDTQYF. For the CDR3, the DNA is TGCGCCAGCAGCCAAGATGGGGGGAGCACAGATACGCAGTATTTT.

This clonotype was found many times. V and J are TRBV12-3 or TRBV12-4 and TRBJ2-3, with a tentative D call TRBD1 (6 bases). CDR3 length: 16 amino acids. The V end lost 4 bases, the J end lost 2 bases, and 16 bases lay between the germline ends. The CDR3 nucleotides read TGTGCCAGCAGTTCAGGGGCCGGTTCCTTCACAGATACGCAGTATTTT. This translates into CASSSGAGSFTDTQYF.

This clonotype was counted a few times. This chain uses TRBV7-2 with TRBJ1-5, with 7 nucleotides matching TRBD1. Germline V lookup: CDR1 SGHTA, CDR2 FQGNSA. After removal of 5 bases from V and 1 base from J, the junction contained 8 bases not matched to a gene. The CDR3 length is 16 residues. Here the CDR3 reads CASSTPETGSNQPQHF. CDR3 DNA sequence: TGTGCCAGCAGCACCCCGGAGACAGGGAGCAATCAGCCCCAGCATTTT.

The chain couples TRBV7-6 to TRBJ1-2, with a weak D call TRBD1 (5 bases). V lost 5 bases and J 0 bases, leaving 13 bases between the germline ends. CDR1 and CDR2 (germline): SGHVS, FNYEAQ. This CDR3 is 15 amino acids long. The CDR3: CASSGDAGPNYGYTF. CDR3 DNA sequence: TGTGCCAGCAGCGGGGACGCCGGACCTAACTATGGCTACACCTTC.

The chain has TRBV28 and TRBJ2-3; 9 bases fit TRBD2. V lost 3 bases to trimming and J lost 6 bases; unmatched junction nucleotides: 7. In germline, CDR1 is MDHEN, CDR2 SYDVKM. The CDR3 extends over 15 amino acids. The CDR3 nucleotides read TGTGCCAGCAGTTTTGCTAGCGGGGAAGTGGATACGCAGTATTTT. Residues: CASSFASGEVDTQYF.

The chain recombines TRBV12-3 or TRBV12-4 with TRBJ2-5; 11 nucleotides line up with TRBD2. This CDR3 region has 14 residues. J gave up 5 bases and V 6 bases, and 5 bases lay outside the gene matches. The CDR3 bases are TGTGCCAGCAGCCTAGCGGGGGGCCTGGAGACCCAGTACTTC. Encoded protein: CASSLAGGLETQYF.

The chain has TRBV5-4 and TRBJ1-1, with D tentatively TRBD1 (5 bases). The CDR3 loop spans 15 amino acids. Looked up from germline, CDR1 is SGHNT and CDR2 is YYREEE (reference sequence). Trimming stripped 1 base from V and 4 bases from J, with 14 bases between. The CDR3 coding sequence is TGTGCCAGCAGCTTGTCCCCTCGGGGCGCCACTGAAGCTTTCTTT. Encoded protein: CASSLSPRGATEAFF.

CDR3 in DNA: TGTGCCAGCAGCCTCGGGGGAGAAGCTCAGCCCCAGCATTTT. Protein: CASSLGGEAQPQHF. The V call is TRBV5-5, the J call TRBJ1-5; TRBD1 might be the D (5 bases). Deletions cut 4 bases from V and 6 bases from J, with 14 bases between. Per germline, CDR1 SGHKS and CDR2 YYEKEE (reference sequence). The CDR3 has 14 residues. Drawing the rest from reference TRBV5-5 and TRBJ1-5, the complete variable domain is DAGVTQSPTHLIKTRGQQVTLRCSPISGHKSVSWYQQVLGQGPQFIFQYYEKEERGRGNFPDRFSARQFPNYSSELNVNALLLGDSALYLCASSLGGEAQPQHFGDGTRLSIL.

V gene TRBV4-1 combines with J gene TRBJ1-5; D ambiguous. The ends were cut back, 2 bases at V and 2 bases at J, with 10 bases in the middle. Germline V gene lookup returns CDR1 MGHRA and CDR2 YSYEKL. The CDR3 is made up of 15 amino acids. The CDR3, as DNA: TGCGCCAGCAGCCAAAAGATCTCGGGCAATCAGCCCCAGCATTTT. Its protein is CASSQKISGNQPQHF.

This chain links TRBV29-1 with TRBJ2-7; D could derive from TRBD1 or TRBD2 (5 bases each). Between the trimmed V and J ends, which lost 6 bases and 2 bases, there was a span of 11 bases. CDR1 and CDR2 from the germline V gene are SQVTM and ANQGSEA. CDR3 length: 12 residues. CDR3 loop: CSVRDGAYEQYF. CDR3 sequence (DNA): TGCAGCGTCCGGGACGGAGCCTACGAGCAGTACTTC.

The chain links TRBV18 to TRBJ1-1; D might be TRBD1 (6 bases). The ends were cut back, 4 bases at V and 5 bases at J, with 20 bases in the middle. This CDR3 contains 16 residues. In germline, CDR1 is KGHSH, CDR2 LQKENI. The CDR3 DNA sequence: TGTGCCAGCTCACTTACAGTATGGGGGCGCGGTACTGAAGCTTTCTTT. Protein: CASSLTVWGRGTEAFF.

This clonotype was counted a single time. The J gene is TRBJ2-7, the V gene TRBV5-1; 11 bases agree with TRBD1. This CDR3 has 14 residues. After removal of 3 bases from V and 4 bases from J, the junction contained 3 bases not matched to a gene. Germline-derived CDR1 and CDR2 are SGHRS and YFSETQ. The CDR3 DNA reads as TGCGCCAGCAGCTCGGACAGGGGGCTTTACGAGCAGTACTTC. It specifies CASSSDRGLYEQYF.

There are a few counts of this clonotype. The chain joins TRBV4-1 to TRBJ1-5; D gene ambiguous. The CDR3 is 14 residues long. Trimming took 3 bases from V and 1 from J, leaving 7 bases between them. Germline loops: CDR1 MGHRA, CDR2 YSYEKL. The CDR3 loop reads CASSQADSNQPQHF. The CDR3 DNA follows: TGCGCCAGCAGCCAGGCCGACAGCAATCAGCCCCAGCATTTT.

In its sample, this clonotype was seen many times. The V gene is TRBV9, the J gene TRBJ2-3; TRBD2 matches 8 bases. The germline V gene encodes CDR1 SGDLS and CDR2 YYNGEE. This CDR3 comprises 12 residues. V shed 4 bases and J 7 bases; nucleotides not matched to a gene: 2. The CDR3 DNA is TGTGCCAGCAGCTCGGGAGGGAATACGCAGTATTTT. This codes for CASSSGGNTQYF.

The J gene is TRBJ1-4, the V gene TRBV27; a weak D match, TRBD1 (5 bases). Germline CDR1 reads MNHEY; CDR2 reads SMNVEV (reference sequence). V lost 6 bases, J lost 0 bases, and 11 bases lay in between. This CDR3 is built from 15 residues. The CDR3 coding sequence is TGTGCCAGCAGACAGGAGTTTGCAACTAATGAAAAACTGTTTTTT. Protein product: CASRQEFATNEKLFF.

Only a few counts were recorded for this clonotype. The chain links TRBV6-5 to TRBJ1-2; 10 positions match TRBD1. The germline V gene has CDR1 MNHEY and CDR2 SVGAGI. The CDR3 covers 15 residues. V was pared by 4 bases and J by 3 bases, with 5 bases of the junction left unmatched. As DNA, the CDR3 is TGTGCCAGCAGTTTCCGGGACAGGGGATACTATGGCTACACCTTC. Residues: CASSFRDRGYYGYTF.

The V gene is TRBV2, the J gene TRBJ1-4; D is uncertain. V was cut by 3 bases and J by 14 bases, with 16 bases left in between. CDR1 is SNHLY and CDR2 is FYNNEI in the germline V gene. The CDR3 runs to 13 residues. The CDR3 sequence: CASSDLFHIVLFF. The CDR3 DNA sequence: TGTGCCAGCAGTGATCTCTTTCATATAGTCCTGTTTTTT.